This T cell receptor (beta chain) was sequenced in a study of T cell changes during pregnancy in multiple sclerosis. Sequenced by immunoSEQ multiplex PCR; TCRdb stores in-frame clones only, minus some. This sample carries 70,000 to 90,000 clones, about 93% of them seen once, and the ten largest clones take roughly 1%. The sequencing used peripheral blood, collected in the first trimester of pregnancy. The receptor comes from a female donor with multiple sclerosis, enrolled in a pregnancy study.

CDR3 DNA: TGTGCCAGTAGTGATCTGCAGGGCTCCTACGAGCAGTACTTC. Translation: CASSDLQGSYEQYF. This chain joins TRBV19 and TRBJ2-7, with D perhaps matching TRBD1 (5 bases). CDR1 and CDR2 (germline): LNHDA, SQIVND (reference sequence). The V gene lost 5 bases and the J gene lost 0 bases, with 11 bases spanning the gap. The CDR3 has 14 amino acids.